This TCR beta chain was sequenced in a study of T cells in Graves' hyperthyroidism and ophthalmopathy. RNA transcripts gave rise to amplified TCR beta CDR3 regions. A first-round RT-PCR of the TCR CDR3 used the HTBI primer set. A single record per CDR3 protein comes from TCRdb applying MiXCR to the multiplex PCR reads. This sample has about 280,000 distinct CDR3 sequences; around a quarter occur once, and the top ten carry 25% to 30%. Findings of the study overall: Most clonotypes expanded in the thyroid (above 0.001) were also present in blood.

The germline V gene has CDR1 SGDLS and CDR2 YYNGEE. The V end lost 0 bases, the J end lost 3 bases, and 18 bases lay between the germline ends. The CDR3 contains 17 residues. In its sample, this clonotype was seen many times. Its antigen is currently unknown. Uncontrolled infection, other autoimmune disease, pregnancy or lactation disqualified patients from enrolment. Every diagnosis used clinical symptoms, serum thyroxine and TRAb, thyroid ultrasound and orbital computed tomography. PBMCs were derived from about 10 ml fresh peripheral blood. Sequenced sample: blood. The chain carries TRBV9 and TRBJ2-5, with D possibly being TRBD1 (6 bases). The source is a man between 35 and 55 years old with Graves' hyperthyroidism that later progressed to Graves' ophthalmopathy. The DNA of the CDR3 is TGTGCCAGCAGCGTAGAGGTGGGGGCGGCCCCCGAAGAGACCCAGTACTTC. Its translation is CASSVEVGAAPEETQYF.